These 29 T cell receptor beta chains were all obtained from the same sample, sequenced in a study of T cells in Graves' hyperthyroidism and ophthalmopathy. Amplification of TCR beta CDR3 regions used RNA as the template. A set of HTBI primers served as the primers for a first-round RT-PCR of the TCR CDR3. Via MiXCR, TCRdb re-called the multiplex PCR reads, giving one row per CDR3 protein. This table has 600,000 to 850,000 distinct CDR3 sequences, around 20% appearing once. The sequenced material came from blood. The origin of the receptors is a woman aged 50 to 60 with Graves' hyperthyroidism that later progressed to Graves' ophthalmopathy.

The chain employs TRBV15 and TRBJ2-1; 8 bases match TRBD2. Unmatched junction bases numbered 6, after V lost 5 bases and J lost 9 bases. CDR1 is LNHNV, CDR2 YYDKDF, per germline (reference sequence). The CDR3 is 13 residues long. The DNA of the CDR3 is TGTGCCACCAGCCGGGGGGGCTTTCTTGAGCAGTTCTTC. Its protein is CATSRGGFLEQFF.

This clonotype has a handful of counts. The chain links TRBV3-1 to TRBJ2-1; D possibly corresponds to TRBD1 (6 bases). The CDR3 extends over 20 amino acids. The V end was cut by 0 bases, the J end by 0 bases, with 21 bases between. The germline gives CDR1 LGHDT, CDR2 YNNKEL (reference sequence). The CDR3 loop is CASSQDWAGVVSSSYNEQFF. The DNA for the CDR3 is TGTGCCAGCAGCCAAGATTGGGCAGGGGTTGTTTCAAGCTCCTACAATGAGCAGTTCTTC.

At least ten counts were recorded for this clonotype. This sequence joins TRBV5-8 and TRBJ2-3, with D perhaps TRBD1 or TRBD2 (5 bases each). V was clipped by 1 base and J by 1 base, with 10 bases between them. CDR3 length: 15 residues. Germline values: CDR1 SGHTS, CDR2 YDEGEE. CDR3 sequence reads: CASSLSVGGTDTQYF. As DNA, the CDR3 is TGTGCCAGCAGCTTGTCGGTGGGGGGCACAGATACGCAGTATTTT.

This clonotype appeared many times. This chain uses TRBV9 with TRBJ2-1, with TRBD1 identical over 7 bases. In germline, CDR1 is SGDLS, CDR2 YYNGEE. The CDR3 is 15 amino acids. J was trimmed by 4 bases and V by 3 bases; bases with no gene match: 7. The CDR3 is CASSDFRDSYNEQFF. CDR3 nucleotides: TGTGCCAGCAGCGACTTCCGGGACAGTTACAATGAGCAGTTCTTC.

The V and J genes are TRBV12-3 or TRBV12-4 and TRBJ1-1, with D hard to call. This CDR3 is 15 amino acids long. V was pared by 3 bases and J by 7 bases, with 18 bases between. CDR3 residues: CASSFFSRQPGEAFF. CDR3 coding DNA: TGTGCCAGCAGTTTTTTTTCTCGGCAACCGGGTGAAGCTTTCTTT.

This clonotype was seen at least ten times. CDR3 DNA sequence: TGTGCCAGTAGTACCCTACCTGGACAGCACACTGAAGCTTTCTTT. It codes for CASSTLPGQHTEAFF. The chain couples TRBV19 to TRBJ1-1; maybe TRBD1 (6 bases). V was clipped by 4 bases and J by 3 bases, with 15 bases between them. The V gene's germline CDR1 is LNHDA and CDR2 SQIVND (reference sequence). CDR3 length equals 15 residues.

J is TRBJ2-7 and V is TRBV28; D is undetermined. From germline, CDR1 is MDHEN and CDR2 SYDVKM. Trimming took 3 bases from V and 1 from J, leaving 10 bases between them. The CDR3 covers 14 residues. The CDR3 spells CASSFGVVSYEQYF. The CDR3 DNA follows: TGTGCCAGCAGTTTTGGCGTTGTTTCCTACGAGCAGTACTTC.

This clonotype was seen more than once but under ten times. The rearrangement links TRBV19 to TRBJ2-7; the D gene could be TRBD1 or TRBD2 (6 bases each). Trimming took 6 bases from V and 3 from J, leaving 9 bases between them. The CDR3 runs to 12 residues. Germline V lookup: CDR1 LNHDA, CDR2 SQIVND (reference sequence). CDR3: CASSGGDYEQYF. The CDR3 DNA follows: TGTGCCAGTAGCGGGGGCGACTACGAGCAGTACTTC.

The J gene is TRBJ2-1, the V gene TRBV15; 7 positions agree with TRBD1. J was trimmed by 8 bases and V by 4 bases; bases with no gene match: 17. The CDR3 loop spans 17 amino acids. Germline V CDR1 and CDR2: LNHNV, YYDKDF (reference sequence). DNA for the CDR3: TGTGCCACCAGCACCCGACAGGGCCGAGATATTTGGGATGAGCAGTTCTTC. Amino acid sequence: CATSTRQGRDIWDEQFF.

There are many counts of this clonotype. One end of the junction fails to match germline, which may point to a read error. The chain uses TRBV3-1 and TRBJ2-2; 7 bases are shared with TRBD1. Germline V CDR1 and CDR2: LGHDT, YNNKEL (reference sequence). This CDR3 has 12 amino acids. The CDR3: CASSQGAGGVLF. In nucleotides, the CDR3 is TGTGCCAGCAGCCAAGGCGCAGGGGGAGTGCTCTTT.

This clonotype showed up many times. The V and J genes are TRBV14 and TRBJ2-7; 7 positions agree with TRBD2. In germline, CDR1 is SGHDN, CDR2 FVKESK. The CDR3 spans 15 residues. After removal of 4 bases from V and 2 bases from J, the junction contained 8 bases not matched to a gene. The CDR3, as DNA: TGTGCCAGCAGCCCCAAGCGGGGCGGAACCTACGAGCAGTACTTC. This encodes CASSPKRGGTYEQYF.

Regarding this clonotype: An end of the junction does not agree with germline; a read error may underlie this. The genes are TRBV25-1 and TRBJ2-5, with a possible D match to TRBD2 (6 bases). The germline gives CDR1 MGHDK, CDR2 SYGVNS. The CDR3 consists of 18 residues. CDR3 sequence (DNA): TGTGCCAGCAGTCAGTCAGGGACTCTCCTAACTATTCAAGAGGCCCAGTACTTC. It codes for CASSQSGTLLTIQEAQYF.

V is TRBV24-1 and J is TRBJ1-5; TRBD1 might be the D (5 bases). CDR1 KGHDR and CDR2 SFDVKD come from the germline V gene. V lost 5 bases to trimming and J lost 2 bases, with 15 bases between them. CDR3 size: 16 residues. The CDR3 DNA is TGTGCCACCAGTGGTGGGGCAGGGTACGGCAATCAGCCCCAGCATTTT. The encoded protein is CATSGGAGYGNQPQHF.

The chain uses TRBV6-1 and TRBJ2-2; D may be TRBD1 or TRBD2 (5 bases each). Germline V gene lookup returns CDR1 MNHNS and CDR2 SASEGT. The length of the CDR3 is 17 residues. Trimming took 6 bases from V and 1 from J, leaving 18 bases between them. The CDR3 coding sequence is TGTGCCAGCAGCCTGGGGGATGACTATCTGAACACCGGGGAGCTGTTTTTT. It yields the protein CASSLGDDYLNTGELFF.

This clonotype was recorded at least ten times. This sequence joins TRBV5-1 and TRBJ1-4; D uncertain. The germline V gene has CDR1 SGHRS and CDR2 YFSETQ. The CDR3 consists of 13 residues. The V end was cut by 2 bases, the J end by 6 bases, with 8 bases between. The CDR3 sequence: CASSLGPHEKLFF. In nucleotides, the CDR3 is TGCGCCAGCAGCTTAGGCCCACATGAAAAACTGTTTTTT.

This clonotype was recorded once. The chain uses TRBV7-9 and TRBJ2-1; no reliable D call. The CDR3 runs 19 residues. Per the germline V gene, CDR1 is SEHNR and CDR2 is FQNEAQ (reference sequence). Trimming took 2 bases from V and 0 from J, leaving 20 bases between them. DNA of the CDR3: TGTGCCAGCAGCTTATGGCCGGACCCAGGCCCTTTCTCCTACAATGAGCAGTTCTTC. This encodes CASSLWPDPGPFSYNEQFF.

The V gene is TRBV9, the J gene TRBJ1-2; D is unresolved. Germline V gives CDR1 SGDLS, CDR2 YYNGEE. The CDR3 runs 12 residues. V was clipped by 2 bases and J by 6 bases, with 8 bases between them. The CDR3 here is CASSVVGNGYTF. For the CDR3, the DNA is TGTGCCAGCAGCGTCGTGGGGAATGGCTACACCTTC.

The chain has TRBV5-1 and TRBJ2-3; D tentatively fits TRBD1 or TRBD2 (5 bases each). The V end lost 3 bases, the J end lost 2 bases, and 16 bases lay between the germline ends. Germline V gene lookup returns CDR1 SGHRS and CDR2 YFSETQ. The CDR3 totals 16 residues. CDR3 sequence (DNA): TGCGCCAGCAGCTGGGGACGGGGAGAATACACAGATACGCAGTATTTT. The encoded protein is CASSWGRGEYTDTQYF.

This clonotype has ten or more counts. The J gene is TRBJ2-7, the V gene TRBV11-2; either TRBD1 or TRBD2 may fit D (6 bases each). Trimming stripped 5 bases from V and 1 base from J, with 18 bases between. The CDR3 extends over 16 amino acids. The germline gives CDR1 SGHAT, CDR2 FQNNGV. In nucleotides, the CDR3 is TGTGCCAGCAGCCACACGAGGGGGGATGAGTCCTACGAGCAGTACTTC. It encodes CASSHTRGDESYEQYF.

V is TRBV7-9 and J is TRBJ2-2; D might be TRBD1 or TRBD2, each matching 6 bases. Trimming cost V 2 bases and J 1 base, with 11 bases left between them. Germline loops: CDR1 SEHNR, CDR2 FQNEAQ (reference sequence). The CDR3 covers 16 residues. CDR3 DNA sequence: TGTGCCAGCAGCTTACTAGGGGGGCAGAACACCGGGGAGCTGTTTTTT. Amino acids: CASSLLGGQNTGELFF.

In this sample, this clonotype turned up many times. The chain couples TRBV9 to TRBJ1-2, with 7 nucleotides matching TRBD1. V shed 3 bases and J 5 bases; nucleotides not matched to a gene: 7. The CDR3 consists of 14 residues. CDR1 and CDR2 (germline): SGDLS, YYNGEE. The CDR3 DNA reads as TGTGCCAGCAGCGCCGGACAGGCGGCATATGGCTACACCTTC. Its translation is CASSAGQAAYGYTF.

The V and J genes are TRBV6-2 or TRBV6-3 and TRBJ2-5; weak D call: TRBD2 (5 bases). The CDR3 spans 15 residues. Between the trimmed V and J ends, which lost 0 bases and 4 bases, there was a span of 12 bases. Germline-derived CDR1 and CDR2 are MNHEY and SVGEGT. The CDR3 here is CASSYSRGNRETQYF. The CDR3 DNA reads as TGTGCCAGCAGTTACTCCCGGGGTAACAGAGAGACCCAGTACTTC.

This clonotype was observed at least ten times. The chain carries TRBV3-1 and TRBJ1-2; TRBD1 might be the D (6 bases). Germline V gives CDR1 LGHDT, CDR2 YNNKEL (reference sequence). The length of the CDR3 is 14 residues. The germline V and J ends were trimmed by 0 bases and 4 bases, with 9 bases remaining between them. The CDR3 nucleotides are TGTGCCAGCAGCCAAGAAGGGGGGACCTATGGCTACACCTTC. This codes for CASSQEGGTYGYTF.

Many counts were recorded for this clonotype. The genes are TRBV3-1 and TRBJ1-1; the D is unclear. The V end was cut by 1 base, the J end by 0 bases, with 9 bases between. CDR1 is LGHDT, CDR2 YNNKEL, per germline (reference sequence). The CDR3 spans 15 residues. CDR3 nucleotide sequence: TGTGCCAGCAGCCAAGGGCACAAGGTGAACACTGAAGCTTTCTTT. It translates to CASSQGHKVNTEAFF.

The gene calls are TRBV19 and TRBJ2-1; 12 bases line up with TRBD1. Trimming at V came to 5 bases and at J to 8 bases, leaving 7 bases not matched to a gene. The CDR3 sequence is 15 residues long. CDR1 and CDR2 from the germline V gene are LNHDA and SQIVND (reference sequence). CDR3 loop: CASSSPGQGAYEQFF. In DNA form, the CDR3 reads TGTGCCAGTAGTTCACCGGGACAGGGGGCTTATGAGCAGTTCTTC.

J is TRBJ1-2 and V is TRBV27, with a possible D match to TRBD1 (6 bases). CDR3 length: 13 residues. Germline V gene sequence: CDR1 MNHEY, CDR2 SMNVEV (reference sequence). V dropped 6 bases and J dropped 12 bases, with 20 bases sitting between them. The CDR3, as DNA: TGTGCCAGCAGGGGGGGGGCGGAAGAGGGAAACACCTTC. It encodes CASRGGAEEGNTF.

This clonotype came up a few times. The rearrangement joins TRBV12-3 or TRBV12-4 to TRBJ1-5; D remains ambiguous. The CDR3 sequence is 17 residues long. The V and J ends lost 8 bases and 0 bases respectively, with 20 bases between them. The CDR3: CASAAPGAGNSNQPQHF. CDR3 sequence (DNA): TGTGCCAGCGCAGCCCCCGGAGCTGGAAATAGCAATCAGCCCCAGCATTTT.

Concerning this clonotype: Mismatch with germline at one junction end may stem from a read error. The gene calls are TRBV10-3 and TRBJ1-3; TRBD1 matches 7 bases. Germline values: CDR1 ENHRY, CDR2 SYGVKD. The CDR3 runs to 16 residues. The CDR3 region is CAISVQGMVSGNTICF. DNA of the CDR3: TGTGCCATCAGTGTACAGGGGATGGTCTCTGGAAACACCATATGTTTT.

This clonotype was seen only a few times. The CDR3 DNA reads TGTGCCAGCAGCTTTTTACTAGCGGGCCCAGATACGCAGTATTTT. Translation: CASSFLLAGPDTQYF. The chain employs TRBV11-2 and TRBJ2-3; 9 nucleotides align to TRBD2. This CDR3 spans 15 amino acids. V lost 3 bases and J lost 4; bases outside the gene matches: 5. Germline V gene sequence: CDR1 SGHAT, CDR2 FQNNGV. Together with reference TRBV11-2 and TRBJ2-3, the CDR3 gives the full variable domain: EAGVAQSPRYKIIEKRQSVAFWCNPISGHATLYWYQQILGQGPKLLIQFQNNGVVDDSQLPKDRFSAERLKGVDSTLKIQPAKLEDSAVYLCASSFLLAGPDTQYFGPGTRLTVL.